This T cell receptor (beta chain) was found in a study of lymphopenia after photon versus proton radiotherapy. Notes on the study in general: Better survival with proton therapy was suggested as possible, not demonstrated.

Trimming shortened V by 4 bases and J by 0 bases, and 7 bases separated the two germline ends. Per germline, CDR1 SGHTS and CDR2 YDEGEE. The CDR3 runs to 14 residues. Assay used: immunoSEQ multiplex PCR; TCRdb lists only in-frame clones, some missing. The table records some 30,000 clones, roughly 89% of them present only once. About this clone: The target antigen is unknown.

The clonotype comes from a woman in her fifties or sixties with cholangiocarcinoma. Some clones in this sample may be carry-over from other donors' samples. Sequencing was performed on peripheral blood, taken from a patient treated with proton-based radiotherapy. The chain joins TRBV5-8 to TRBJ1-4; D is unresolved. CDR3 region: CASSHSATNEKLFF. The DNA of the CDR3 is TGTGCCAGCAGCCACAGCGCAACTAATGAAAAACTGTTTTTT.